This note documents a single TCR beta chain sequence. This entry belongs to a study of blood T cell repertoires in COVID-19. The data were produced by immunoSEQ multiplex PCR, yet TCRdb's version contains in-frame clones alone and is incomplete. The sample lists fewer than 75,000 clones; about 92% were seen once. This CDR3 has 17 residues. The germline V gene has CDR1 SEHNR and CDR2 FQNEAQ (reference sequence). Germline trimming cut 4 bases from V and 3 bases from J; bases unmatched to any gene: 8. The material sequenced was peripheral blood. The clonotype originates from a human donor in a cohort sampled during active COVID-19. The chain employs TRBV7-9 and TRBJ2-3; 12 nucleotides agree with TRBD2. CDR3: CASSSRLAGAGTDTQYF. Written as DNA, the CDR3 is TGTGCCAGCAGCTCAAGACTAGCGGGAGCAGGGACAGATACGCAGTATTTT.